The 29 T cell receptor beta chains given below trace back to one sample, sequenced in a study of blood T cell repertoires in COVID-19. Data came from immunoSEQ multiplex PCR; TCRdb stores just in-frame clones and leaves some out. This table holds around 100,000 clones, roughly 82% found once. The sample consisted of peripheral blood. The receptors originated from a human donor in a cohort sampled during active COVID-19.

The chain couples TRBV5-6 to TRBJ1-1, with D perhaps TRBD1 (5 bases). With 0 bases removed from V and 0 bases from J, the gap between germline ends came to 12 bases. CDR1 SGHDT and CDR2 YYEEEE come from the germline V gene. CDR3 length equals 16 residues. This chain's CDR3 is CASSLGQSTMNTEAFF. The CDR3 DNA sequence: TGTGCCAGCAGCTTGGGACAGAGCACCATGAACACTGAAGCTTTCTTT.

This chain joins TRBV4-3 and TRBJ2-1; TRBD1 is a possible D gene (7 bases). The CDR3 length is 17 residues. Germline V gives CDR1 LGHNA, CDR2 YSLEER. The V gene lost 4 bases and the J gene lost 4 bases, with 20 bases spanning the gap. The CDR3 sequence: CASSPFPRGAGYNEQFF. The CDR3 region has the DNA TGCGCCAGCAGCCCCTTTCCCAGGGGGGCTGGTTACAATGAGCAGTTCTTC.

The chain has TRBV19 and TRBJ1-4; D is undetermined. Trimming left V 7 bases short and J 5 bases short, with 11 bases between. The CDR3 totals 13 residues. CDR1 is LNHDA, CDR2 SQIVND, per germline (reference sequence). Written as DNA, the CDR3 is TGTGCCAGTATGTTACAGCGGAATGAAAAACTGTTTTTT. Its protein is CASMLQRNEKLFF.

This clone was seen once. The rearrangement joins TRBV3-1 (or the pseudogene TRBV3-2) to TRBJ1-2; weak D call: TRBD1 (5 bases). CDR3 length: 15 amino acids. Germline loops: CDR1 LGHDT, CDR2 YNNKEL (reference sequence). Trimming took 1 base from V and 4 from J, leaving 13 bases between them. CDR3 protein: CASSQVLGASYGYTF. The CDR3 DNA is TGTGCCAGCAGCCAAGTTTTAGGGGCGAGCTATGGCTACACCTTC.

The chain uses TRBV9 and TRBJ2-7, with 11 bases matching TRBD1. Germline V CDR1 and CDR2: SGDLS, YYNGEE. CDR3 length: 16 amino acids. Germline trimming cut 0 bases from V and 2 bases from J; bases unmatched to any gene: 4. The CDR3 sequence: CASSVGMGQGAYEQYF. CDR3 DNA: TGTGCCAGCAGCGTAGGGATGGGACAGGGGGCCTACGAGCAGTACTTC.

The chain employs TRBV5-1 and TRBJ1-1, with 8 bases matching TRBD1. The V gene's germline CDR1 is SGHRS and CDR2 YFSETQ. The CDR3 sequence is 15 residues long. Trimming took 4 bases from V and 4 from J; bases not matched to a gene: 9. This CDR3 is CASSKGQGWITEAFF. The CDR3 DNA reads as TGCGCCAGCAGCAAAGGACAGGGTTGGATCACTGAAGCTTTCTTT.

The table lists this clone with a few counts. The chain links TRBV3-1 (or the pseudogene TRBV3-2) to TRBJ2-6; TRBD1 matches at 9 bases. CDR3 length: 16 amino acids. Germline V gene data show CDR1 as LGHDT and CDR2 as YNNKEL (reference sequence). The ends lost 3 bases at V and 2 bases at J; junction bases unmatched: 2. CDR3 residues: CASSHTGGAGANVLTF. The CDR3 DNA reads TGTGCCAGCAGCCATACAGGGGGCGCTGGGGCCAACGTCCTGACTTTC.

The rearrangement links TRBV4-2 to TRBJ2-7; D is perhaps TRBD1 (5 bases). This CDR3 is built from 12 residues. V gave up 6 bases and J gave up 2 bases, with 8 bases separating them. Per the germline V gene, CDR1 is LGHNA and CDR2 is YNFKEQ. The CDR3 nucleotides read TGTGCCAGCAGGCAGGGTCCCTACGAGCAGTACTTC. Its translation is CASRQGPYEQYF.

The genes are TRBV27 and TRBJ1-6, with D unclear. This CDR3 has 13 amino acids. Germline loops: CDR1 MNHEY, CDR2 SMNVEV (reference sequence). Trimming pared 4 bases from V and 3 bases from J, leaving 4 bases between. CDR3 region: CASSSYYNSPLHF. DNA of the CDR3: TGTGCCAGCAGTTCCTACTATAATTCACCCCTCCACTTT.

The chain combines TRBV10-3 with TRBJ2-3, with 8 bases fitting TRBD2. V shed 8 bases, J shed 2 bases, and the junction held 9 bases outside the gene matches. CDR1 and CDR2 (germline): ENHRY, SYGVKD. The CDR3 consists of 15 residues. The CDR3 is CAIRISGGLTDTQYF. The CDR3 region has the DNA TGTGCCATCCGAATATCGGGGGGGCTCACAGATACGCAGTATTTT.

The V gene is TRBV28, the J gene TRBJ1-5, with 7 bases identical to TRBD1. The CDR3 contains 13 residues. Per the germline V gene, CDR1 is MDHEN and CDR2 is SYDVKM. The trim removed 5 bases at V and 11 bases at J, leaving 9 bases unmatched. CDR3 residues: CASSATGSRTQHF. Written as DNA, the CDR3 is TGTGCCAGCAGTGCGACAGGGTCAAGGACCCAGCATTTT.

This clone has only one observation. The chain has TRBV4-3 and TRBJ2-3; no firm D call. Germline CDR1 LGHNA, CDR2 YSLEER. This CDR3 region has 15 residues. The V and J ends lost 4 bases and 1 base respectively, with 12 bases between them. The CDR3 here is CASSPRLSGTDTQYF. The DNA for the CDR3 is TGCGCCAGCAGCCCACGTTTAAGCGGCACAGATACGCAGTATTTT.

V is TRBV23-1 and J is TRBJ2-5; 10 bases align to TRBD2. TRBV23-1 is labeled an ORF, and its function is uncertain. The CDR3 loop spans 15 amino acids. The ends lost 6 bases at V and 5 bases at J; junction bases unmatched: 9. CDR3 DNA sequence: TGCGCCAGCAGCGAGCTCCAACTAGCGGGGGAGACCCAGTACTTC. Its protein product is CASSELQLAGETQYF.

The V call is TRBV6-2 or TRBV6-3, the J call TRBJ1-2, with D tentatively TRBD1 (5 bases). CDR1 MNHEY and CDR2 SVGEGT come from the germline V gene. Trimming removed 2 bases at V and 8 bases at J, with 21 bases between. The CDR3 has 16 residues. CDR3 in DNA: TGTGCCAGCAGTTACCCCGGGGGGGTCCCTAGAGGCGGCTACACCTTC. The encoded protein is CASSYPGGVPRGGYTF.

This clone came up a few times. The gene calls are TRBV28 and TRBJ2-7; D is perhaps TRBD1 (6 bases). The germline gives CDR1 MDHEN, CDR2 SYDVKM. There are 14 residues in the CDR3. Trimming removed 6 bases from V and 3 bases from J, with 15 bases in between. Here the CDR3 reads CASSLTGFRYEQYF. Here the CDR3 DNA reads TGTGCCAGCAGCCTTACAGGGTTCCGCTACGAGCAGTACTTC.

This sequence joins TRBV18 and TRBJ1-2; D not resolved. The ends were cut back, 2 bases at V and 4 bases at J, with 8 bases in the middle. This CDR3 has 13 residues. Germline values: CDR1 KGHSH, CDR2 LQKENI. The CDR3 DNA reads TGTGCCAGCTCACCATTTGAGAGCTATGGCTACACCTTC. Its protein is CASSPFESYGYTF.

The rearrangement joins TRBV19 to TRBJ1-1; the match to TRBD1 covers 9 bases. The CDR3 loop spans 15 amino acids. J was trimmed by 0 bases and V by 3 bases; bases with no gene match: 2. Germline lookup yields CDR1 LNHDA and CDR2 SQIVND (reference sequence). In nucleotides, the CDR3 is TGTGCCAGTAGTATGACAGGGGGTATGAACACTGAAGCTTTCTTT. Protein product: CASSMTGGMNTEAFF. Full variable domain (missing parts from reference TRBV19 and TRBJ1-1): DGGITQSPKYLFRKEGQNVTLSCEQNLNHDAMYWYRQDPGQGLRLIYYSQIVNDFQKGDIAEGYSVSREKKESFPLTVTSAQKNPTAFYLCASSMTGGMNTEAFFGQGTRLTVV.

This chain uses TRBV7-2 with TRBJ1-3; D uncertain. Germline-derived CDR1 and CDR2 are SGHTA and FQGNSA. V was pared by 1 base and J by 0 bases, with 10 bases between. This CDR3 has 16 residues. CDR3 DNA sequence: TGTGCCAGCAGCTTAGGTGGACTCGACTCTGGAAACACCATATATTTT. It specifies CASSLGGLDSGNTIYF.

This CDR3 reads CASSLEGYGGTEAFF. CDR3 bases: TGTGCCAGCAGCTTAGAAGGGTACGGAGGCACTGAAGCTTTCTTT. The chain recombines TRBV7-2 with TRBJ1-1; D gene ambiguous. The V and J ends lost 1 base and 4 bases respectively, with 13 bases between them. The CDR3 has 15 amino acids. CDR1 is SGHTA and CDR2 is FQGNSA in the germline V gene.

The V gene is TRBV20-1, the J gene TRBJ2-7, with 10 nucleotides matching TRBD2. CDR3 size: 14 residues. Trimming at V came to 3 bases and at J to 4 bases, leaving 6 bases not matched to a gene. CDR1 is DFQATT, CDR2 SNEGSKA, per germline (reference sequence). The CDR3 nucleotides read TGCAGTGCTAGTGGACTAGCGGCAAATTACGAGCAGTACTTC. Translated: CSASGLAANYEQYF.

This clone was recorded a few times. This chain uses TRBV5-4 with TRBJ2-5; TRBD2 matches at 13 bases. The CDR3 consists of 16 residues. Germline V lookup: CDR1 SGHNT, CDR2 YYREEE (reference sequence). With 4 bases clipped from V and 5 bases from J, the junction kept 8 bases outside the gene matches. Written as DNA, the CDR3 is TGTGCCAGCAGCCCAGGACTAGCGGGGGTAGGGGAGACCCAGTACTTC. It codes for CASSPGLAGVGETQYF. Filled out from reference TRBV5-4 and TRBJ2-5, the complete variable domain reads ETGVTQSPTHLIKTRGQQVTLRCSSQSGHNTVSWYQQALGQGPQFIFQYYREEENGRGNFPPRFSGLQFPNYSSELNVNALELDDSALYLCASSPGLAGVGETQYFGPGTRLLVL.

This chain connects TRBV7-3 to TRBJ2-2, with TRBD1 as a possible D gene (5 bases). The V end was cut by 6 bases, the J end by 0 bases, with 8 bases between. The germline CDR1 and CDR2 sequences are SGHTA and FQGTGA. This CDR3 is built from 14 residues. DNA for the CDR3: TGTGCCAGCAGGCAGGGTCCGAACACCGGGGAGCTGTTTTTT. Residues: CASRQGPNTGELFF.

J is TRBJ1-1 and V is TRBV6-5; 9 positions match TRBD1. The CDR3 is made up of 15 amino acids. V shed 0 bases and J 4 bases; nucleotides not matched to a gene: 3. Germline assignment: CDR1 MNHEY and CDR2 SVGAGI. CDR3 nucleotide sequence: TGTGCCAGCAGTTACTCTGACAGGGGGGCCACTGAAGCTTTCTTT. The encoded protein is CASSYSDRGATEAFF.

The rearrangement uses TRBV14 and TRBJ2-3; 8 bases are a match to TRBD1. CDR3 length: 15 residues. V lost 5 bases and J lost 6; bases outside the gene matches: 10. Germline CDR1 and CDR2: SGHDN and FVKESK. The CDR3 here is CASSARTGRGDTQYF. The CDR3 coding sequence is TGTGCCAGCAGCGCCCGGACAGGGCGAGGGGATACGCAGTATTTT.

This chain uses TRBV5-5 with TRBJ2-1; D is possibly TRBD1 (7 bases). Trimming removed 2 bases at V and 7 bases at J, with 16 bases between. Germline V gives CDR1 SGHKS, CDR2 YYEKEE (reference sequence). The CDR3 extends over 15 amino acids. This chain's CDR3 is CASSFGNQGGNEQFF. CDR3 sequence (DNA): TGTGCCAGCAGCTTTGGGAATCAGGGGGGTAATGAGCAGTTCTTC.

J is TRBJ2-5 and V is TRBV19; TRBD2 matches at 14 bases. V lost 5 bases, J lost 14 bases, and 7 bases stayed unmatched. The V gene's germline CDR1 is LNHDA and CDR2 SQIVND (reference sequence). This CDR3 region has 13 residues. The CDR3 DNA sequence: TGTGCCAGTAGTGACCGGACTAGCGGGGGGAGATACTTC. Protein: CASSDRTSGGRYF.

J is TRBJ2-2 and V is TRBV7-8; TRBD1 might be the D (6 bases). The V end lost 5 bases, the J end lost 6 bases, and 16 bases lay between the germline ends. The CDR3 loop spans 15 amino acids. Germline V gives CDR1 SGHVS, CDR2 FQNEAQ. Here the CDR3 reads CASSPGPGVSGELFF. CDR3 nucleotide sequence: TGTGCCAGCAGCCCCGGCCCAGGGGTGTCCGGGGAGCTGTTTTTT.

The chain combines TRBV19 with TRBJ1-2; D may be TRBD1 (6 bases). CDR1 LNHDA and CDR2 SQIVND come from the germline V gene (reference sequence). This CDR3 region has 14 residues. V was clipped by 6 bases and J by 3 bases, with 14 bases between them. The CDR3 nucleotides read TGTGCCAGTAGCGAAGGGGGGGGTTACTATGGCTACACCTTC. Residues: CASSEGGGYYGYTF.

This chain uses TRBV7-2 with TRBJ1-5, with a tentative D call TRBD1 (6 bases). The CDR3 has 14 residues. V lost 1 base and J lost 6, with 10 bases in between. Germline V gives CDR1 SGHTA, CDR2 FQGNSA. CDR3: CASSLVQGRQPQHF. The DNA of the CDR3 is TGTGCCAGCAGCTTAGTACAGGGCCGTCAGCCCCAGCATTTT.